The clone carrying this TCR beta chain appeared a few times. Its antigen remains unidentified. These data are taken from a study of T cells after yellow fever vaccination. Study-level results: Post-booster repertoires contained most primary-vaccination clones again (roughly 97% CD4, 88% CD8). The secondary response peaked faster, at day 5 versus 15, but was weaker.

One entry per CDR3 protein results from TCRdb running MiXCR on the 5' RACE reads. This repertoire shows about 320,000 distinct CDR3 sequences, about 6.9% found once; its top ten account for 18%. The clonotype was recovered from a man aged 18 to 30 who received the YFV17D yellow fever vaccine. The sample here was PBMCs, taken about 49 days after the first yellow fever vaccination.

This chain's CDR3 is CASGLSGLPGYGYTF. The CDR3 nucleotides are TGTGCTAGTGGTTTGTCAGGGCTTCCTGGGTATGGCTACACCTTC. This sequence joins TRBV12-5 and TRBJ1-2, with D possibly matching TRBD1 (5 bases). The ends were cut back, 2 bases at V and 5 bases at J, with 15 bases in the middle. CDR1 and CDR2 from the germline V gene are LGHNT and FRNRAP. The CDR3 extends over 15 amino acids.